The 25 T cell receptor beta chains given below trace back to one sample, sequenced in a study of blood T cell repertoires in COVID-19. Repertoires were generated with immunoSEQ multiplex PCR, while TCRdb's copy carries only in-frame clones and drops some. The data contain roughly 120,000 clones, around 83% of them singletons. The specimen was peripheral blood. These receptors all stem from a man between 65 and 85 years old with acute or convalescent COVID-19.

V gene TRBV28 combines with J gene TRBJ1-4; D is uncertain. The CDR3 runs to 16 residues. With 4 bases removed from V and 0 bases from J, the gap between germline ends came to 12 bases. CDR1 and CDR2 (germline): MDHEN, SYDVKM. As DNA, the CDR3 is TGTGCCAGCAGTTCCGAATTACACGCAACTAATGAAAAACTGTTTTTT. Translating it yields CASSSELHATNEKLFF.

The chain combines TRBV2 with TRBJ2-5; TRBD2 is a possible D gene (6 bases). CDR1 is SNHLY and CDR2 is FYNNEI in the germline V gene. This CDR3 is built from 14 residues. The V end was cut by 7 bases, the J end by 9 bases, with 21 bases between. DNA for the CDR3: TGTGCCAGCACCCGGAGGGCAGACAAGAGACCCCAGTACTTC. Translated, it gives CASTRRADKRPQYF.

The CDR3 sequence is CASSIRDSNSPLHF. CDR3 nucleotides: TGTGCCAGTAGTATTAGGGACAGCAATTCACCCCTCCACTTT. This chain joins TRBV19 and TRBJ1-6, with 7 bases fitting TRBD1. With V trimmed by 3 bases and J by 7 bases, 3 bases remained unmatched. The germline V gene has CDR1 LNHDA and CDR2 SQIVND (reference sequence). This CDR3 is 14 amino acids long.

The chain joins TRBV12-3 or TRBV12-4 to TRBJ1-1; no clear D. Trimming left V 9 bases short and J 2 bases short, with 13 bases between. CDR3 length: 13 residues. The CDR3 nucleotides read TGTGCCAGTTGCCTGGGAGATAACACTGAAGCTTTCTTT. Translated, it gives CASCLGDNTEAFF.

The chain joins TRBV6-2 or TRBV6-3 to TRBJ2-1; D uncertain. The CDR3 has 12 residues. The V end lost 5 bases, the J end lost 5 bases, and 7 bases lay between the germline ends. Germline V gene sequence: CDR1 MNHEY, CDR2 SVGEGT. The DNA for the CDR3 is TGTGCCAGCAGTCCCCCGGACAATGAGCAGTTCTTC. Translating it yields CASSPPDNEQFF.

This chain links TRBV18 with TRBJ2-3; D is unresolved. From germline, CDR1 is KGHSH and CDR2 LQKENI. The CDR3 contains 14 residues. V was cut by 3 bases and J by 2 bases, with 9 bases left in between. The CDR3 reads CASSPNAITDTQYF. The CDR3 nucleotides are TGTGCCAGCTCACCCAACGCGATCACAGATACGCAGTATTTT.

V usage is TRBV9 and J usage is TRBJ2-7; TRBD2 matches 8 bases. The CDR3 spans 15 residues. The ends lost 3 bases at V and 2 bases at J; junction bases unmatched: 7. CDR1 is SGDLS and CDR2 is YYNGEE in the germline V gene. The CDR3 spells CASSAGGGAPYEQYF. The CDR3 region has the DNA TGTGCCAGCAGCGCCGGGGGGGGAGCCCCCTACGAGCAGTACTTC.

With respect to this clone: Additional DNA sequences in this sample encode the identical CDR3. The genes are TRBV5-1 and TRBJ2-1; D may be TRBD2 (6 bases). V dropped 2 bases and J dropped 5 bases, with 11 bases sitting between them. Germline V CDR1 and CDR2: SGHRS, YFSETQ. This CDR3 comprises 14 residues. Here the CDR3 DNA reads TGCGCCAGCAGCTTTGGGGGGTTGAACAATGAGCAGTTCTTC. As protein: CASSFGGLNNEQFF.

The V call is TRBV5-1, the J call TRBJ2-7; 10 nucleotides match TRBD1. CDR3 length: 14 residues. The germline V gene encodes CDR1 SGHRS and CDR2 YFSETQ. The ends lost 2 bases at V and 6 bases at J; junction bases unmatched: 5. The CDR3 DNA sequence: TGCGCCAGCAGCTTAATTGACAGGGGGCGCGAGCAGTACTTC. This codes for CASSLIDRGREQYF.

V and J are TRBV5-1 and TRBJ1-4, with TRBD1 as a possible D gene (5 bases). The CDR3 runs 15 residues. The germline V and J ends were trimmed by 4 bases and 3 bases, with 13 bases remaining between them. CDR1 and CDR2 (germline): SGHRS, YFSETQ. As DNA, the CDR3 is TGCGCCAGCAGCGCGGGGGATGGGGCTAATGAAAAACTGTTTTTT. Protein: CASSAGDGANEKLFF. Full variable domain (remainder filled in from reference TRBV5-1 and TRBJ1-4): KAGVTQTPRYLIKTRGQQVTLSCSPISGHRSVSWYQQTPGQGLQFLFEYFSETQRNKGNFPGRFSGRQFSNSRSEMNVSTLELGDSALYLCASSAGDGANEKLFFGSGTQLSVL.

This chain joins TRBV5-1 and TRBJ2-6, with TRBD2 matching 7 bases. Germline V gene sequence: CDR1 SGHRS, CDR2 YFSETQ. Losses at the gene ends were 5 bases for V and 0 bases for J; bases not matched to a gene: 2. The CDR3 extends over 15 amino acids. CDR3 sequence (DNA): TGCGCCAGCAGTCGGGGGGTCTCTGGGGCCAACGTCCTGACTTTC. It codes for CASSRGVSGANVLTF.

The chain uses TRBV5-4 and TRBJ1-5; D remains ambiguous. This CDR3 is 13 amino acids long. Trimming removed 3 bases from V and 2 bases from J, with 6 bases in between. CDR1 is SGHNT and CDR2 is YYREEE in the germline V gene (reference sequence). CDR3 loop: CASSSGGNQPQHF. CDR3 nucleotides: TGTGCCAGCAGCTCCGGGGGCAATCAGCCCCAGCATTTT.

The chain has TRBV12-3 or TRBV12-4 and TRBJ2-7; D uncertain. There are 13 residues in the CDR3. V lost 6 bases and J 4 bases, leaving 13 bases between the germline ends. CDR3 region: CASSLLEAYEQYF. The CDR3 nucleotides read TGTGCCAGCAGCTTGCTAGAGGCTTACGAGCAGTACTTC.

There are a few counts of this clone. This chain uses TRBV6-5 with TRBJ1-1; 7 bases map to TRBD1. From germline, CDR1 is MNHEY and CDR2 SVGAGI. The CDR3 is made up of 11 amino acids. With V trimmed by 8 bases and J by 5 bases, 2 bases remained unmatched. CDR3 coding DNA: TGTGCCAGCCAGGACAGGACTGAAGCTTTCTTT. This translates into CASQDRTEAFF.

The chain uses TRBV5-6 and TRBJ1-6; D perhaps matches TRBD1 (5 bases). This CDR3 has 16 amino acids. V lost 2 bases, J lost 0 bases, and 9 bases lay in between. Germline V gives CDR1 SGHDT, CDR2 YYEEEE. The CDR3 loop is CASSFGRGSYNSPLHF. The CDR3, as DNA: TGTGCCAGCAGCTTTGGGAGGGGCTCCTATAATTCACCCCTCCACTTT.

CDR3 amino acids: CASRTGRGDSYEQYF. The DNA of the CDR3 is TGTGCCAGCAGAACAGGGAGGGGGGACTCCTACGAGCAGTACTTC. The chain couples TRBV6-5 to TRBJ2-7; D possibly corresponds to TRBD2 (7 bases). Germline CDR1 reads MNHEY; CDR2 reads SVGAGI. Trimming shortened V by 6 bases and J by 0 bases, and 15 bases separated the two germline ends. The CDR3 is made up of 15 amino acids.

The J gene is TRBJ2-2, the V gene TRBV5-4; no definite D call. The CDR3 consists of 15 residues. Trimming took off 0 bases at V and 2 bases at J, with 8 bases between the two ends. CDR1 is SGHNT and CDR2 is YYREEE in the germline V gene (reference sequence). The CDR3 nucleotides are TGTGCCAGCAGCTTGGAGACAACAAACACCGGGGAGCTGTTTTTT. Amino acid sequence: CASSLETTNTGELFF.

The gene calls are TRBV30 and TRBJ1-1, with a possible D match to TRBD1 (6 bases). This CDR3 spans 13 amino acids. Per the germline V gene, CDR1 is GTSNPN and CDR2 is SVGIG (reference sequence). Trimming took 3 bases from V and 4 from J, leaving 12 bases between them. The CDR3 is CAWSGQTGTEAFF. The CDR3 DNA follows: TGTGCCTGGAGCGGACAGACCGGCACTGAAGCTTTCTTT.

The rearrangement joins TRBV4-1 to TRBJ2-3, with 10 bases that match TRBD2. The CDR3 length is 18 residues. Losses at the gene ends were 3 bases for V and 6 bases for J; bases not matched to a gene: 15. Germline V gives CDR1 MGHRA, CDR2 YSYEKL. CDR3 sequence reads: CASSQGLRGGLASDTQYF. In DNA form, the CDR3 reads TGCGCCAGCAGCCAGGGACTGAGGGGGGGACTAGCGTCGGATACGCAGTATTTT.

CDR3 DNA: TGTGCCAGTACCCCCGGGTTCGGCAATGAAAAACTGTTTTTT. Amino acid sequence: CASTPGFGNEKLFF. The rearrangement links TRBV19 to TRBJ1-4; D not certain. The CDR3 consists of 14 residues. V was clipped by 7 bases and J by 5 bases, with 14 bases between them. The germline V gene has CDR1 LNHDA and CDR2 SQIVND (reference sequence).

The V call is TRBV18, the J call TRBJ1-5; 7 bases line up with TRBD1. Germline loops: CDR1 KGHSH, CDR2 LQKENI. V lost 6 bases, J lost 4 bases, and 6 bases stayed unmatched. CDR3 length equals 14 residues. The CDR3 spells CASSSGTENQPQHF. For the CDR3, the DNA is TGTGCCAGCTCCTCCGGGACAGAGAATCAGCCCCAGCATTTT.

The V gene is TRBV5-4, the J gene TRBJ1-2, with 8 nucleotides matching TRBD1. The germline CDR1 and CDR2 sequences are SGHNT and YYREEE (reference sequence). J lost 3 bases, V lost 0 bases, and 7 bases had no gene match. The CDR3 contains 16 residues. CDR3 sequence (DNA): TGTGCCAGCAGCTTGGCCAATTCAGGGGGCGACTATGGCTACACCTTC. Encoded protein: CASSLANSGGDYGYTF.

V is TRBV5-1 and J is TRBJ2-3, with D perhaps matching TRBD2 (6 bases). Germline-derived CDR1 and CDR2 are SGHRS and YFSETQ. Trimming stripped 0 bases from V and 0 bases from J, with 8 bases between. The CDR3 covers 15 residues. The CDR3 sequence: CASSLAGTSTDTQYF. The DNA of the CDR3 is TGCGCCAGCAGCTTGGCGGGGACTAGCACAGATACGCAGTATTTT.

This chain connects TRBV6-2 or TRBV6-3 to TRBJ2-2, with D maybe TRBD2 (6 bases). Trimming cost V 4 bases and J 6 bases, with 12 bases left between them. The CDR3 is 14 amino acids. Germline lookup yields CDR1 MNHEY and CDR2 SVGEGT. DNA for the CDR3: TGTGCCAGCAGTTCGCGGGGAAAATCCGGGGAGCTGTTTTTT. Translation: CASSSRGKSGELFF.

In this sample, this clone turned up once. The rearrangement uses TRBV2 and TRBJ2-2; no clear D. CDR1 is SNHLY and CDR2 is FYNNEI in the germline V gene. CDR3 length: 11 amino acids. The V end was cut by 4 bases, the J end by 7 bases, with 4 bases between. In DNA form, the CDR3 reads TGTGCCAGCAGTGTTATCGGGGAGCTGTTTTTT. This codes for CASSVIGELFF.